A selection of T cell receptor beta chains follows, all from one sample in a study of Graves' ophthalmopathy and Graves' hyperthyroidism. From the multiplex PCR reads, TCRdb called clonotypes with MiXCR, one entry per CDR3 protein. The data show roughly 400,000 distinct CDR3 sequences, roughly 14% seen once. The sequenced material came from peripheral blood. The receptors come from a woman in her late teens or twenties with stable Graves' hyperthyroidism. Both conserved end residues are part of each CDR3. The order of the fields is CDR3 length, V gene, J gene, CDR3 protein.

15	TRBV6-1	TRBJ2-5	CASSVTGGVIATQYF
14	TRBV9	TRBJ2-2	CASSVGGPSGELFF
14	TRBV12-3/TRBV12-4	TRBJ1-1	CASSPRPRVTEAFF
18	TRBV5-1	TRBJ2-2	CASSWSPRGRGNTGELFF
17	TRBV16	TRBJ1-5	CASSQQGDRGGNQPQHF
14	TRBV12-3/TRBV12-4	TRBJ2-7	CASSLSIGAYDQYF
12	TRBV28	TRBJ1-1	CASSLRWTEAFF
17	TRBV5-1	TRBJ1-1	CASSLESWDTMNTEAFF
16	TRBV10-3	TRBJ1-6	CAISERNVGEYSPLHF
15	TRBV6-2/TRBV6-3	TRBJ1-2	CASSYSNRLNYGYTF
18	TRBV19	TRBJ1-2	CASSIFPPLGATNYGYTF
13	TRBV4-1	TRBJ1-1	CASTQTGSYVACF
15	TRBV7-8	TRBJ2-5	CASSGLAVNQETQYF
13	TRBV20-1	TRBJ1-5	CSASEGGEQPQHF
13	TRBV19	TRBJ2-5	CASSIGGSETQYF
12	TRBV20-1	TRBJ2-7	CSVGQGTYEQYF
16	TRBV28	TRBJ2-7	CASKPELAGGTYEQYF
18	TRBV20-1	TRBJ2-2	CSARDVRTSGDRTGELLF
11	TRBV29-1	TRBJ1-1	CSVDGKTEAFF
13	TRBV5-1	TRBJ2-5	CASSAGDRETQYF
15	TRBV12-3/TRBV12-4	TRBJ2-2	CASSSLGKSGGELFF
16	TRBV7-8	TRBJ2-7	CASSSGGGGGAYEQYF
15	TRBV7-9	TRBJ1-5	CASGTGDHSNQPQHF
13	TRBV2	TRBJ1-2	CASSGQGAGGYTF
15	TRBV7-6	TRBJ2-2	CASSSWVPGTGELFF
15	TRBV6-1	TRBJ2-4	CASSIDRDQKNIQYF
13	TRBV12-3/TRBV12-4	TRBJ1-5	CASSTSPSRPQHF
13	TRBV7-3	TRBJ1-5	CASAQGANQPQHF
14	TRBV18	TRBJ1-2	CASSARGLRTGYTF
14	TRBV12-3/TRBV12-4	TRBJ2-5	CASSLQGPQETQYF
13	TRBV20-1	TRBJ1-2	CNATRGNNYGYTF
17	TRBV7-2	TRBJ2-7	CASSLAPRASAIYEQYF
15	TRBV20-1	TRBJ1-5	CSAREGQGSNQPQHF
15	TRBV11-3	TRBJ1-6	CASSLFRGQDSPLHF
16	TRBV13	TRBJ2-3	CASSRRASGGTDTQYF
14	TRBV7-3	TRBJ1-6	CASSFEGGNSPLHF
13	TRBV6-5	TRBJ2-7	CASTQDRAGEQYF
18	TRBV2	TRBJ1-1	CASSRDMGVSGLNTEAFF
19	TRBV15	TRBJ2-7	CATSRGFVRDTQFSYEQYF
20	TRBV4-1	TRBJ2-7	CASSLGGSGTSGSRTYEQYF
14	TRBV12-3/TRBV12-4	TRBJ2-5	CASSLGQHQETQYF
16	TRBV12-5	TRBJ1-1	CASGFHPGSGNTEAFF
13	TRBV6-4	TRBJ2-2	CASAPQGTGELFF
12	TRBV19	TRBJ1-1	CASSMGQGPAFF
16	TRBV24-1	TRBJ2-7	CATSDLLGQPPYEQYF
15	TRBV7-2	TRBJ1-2	CASSLGFGTVYGYTF
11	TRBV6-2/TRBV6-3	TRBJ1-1	CASSSDGGAFF
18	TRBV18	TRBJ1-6	CASSPGFTGVDGNSPLHF
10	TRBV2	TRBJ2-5	CASMRETQYF
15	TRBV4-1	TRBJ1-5	CASSQGGYSNQPQHF